This T cell receptor (beta chain) was retrieved from a study of blood T cells in healthy people across ages. Germline V gene lookup returns CDR1 LGHNT and CDR2 FRNRAP. The CDR3 has 14 amino acids. The V end lost 3 bases, the J end lost 3 bases, and 12 bases lay between the germline ends. This clonotype was observed a few times. Then a second PCR, running roughly 7 to 11 cycles, was carried out with a sample-barcoded 5' primer and a J-beta primer mix. Each CDR3 protein is one row after TCRdb ran MiXCR on the 5' RACE reads. The sample includes around 800,000 distinct CDR3 sequences, roughly 25% of them seen just once. This same sample was also taken into another study, of T cells of mothers and their children. This second study notes: Second-PCR amplification with M1S added sample barcodes and 2-4 random nucleotides. There was no detection of any persistent microchimeric T cell clones.

This chain connects TRBV12-5 to TRBJ2-7; tentatively, D is TRBD1 (6 bases). The sample was blood. This clonotype originated in a boy between 10 and 17 years old in good health. The CDR3 loop is CASGFASRGYEQYF. DNA of the CDR3: TGTGCTAGTGGTTTTGCCTCCAGGGGCTACGAGCAGTACTTC.